These 23 T cell receptor beta chains originate from one sample sequenced in a study of tumor-infiltrating lymphocytes in primary liver carcinoma. Researchers generated TCR beta cDNA from approximately 520 ng of total RNA, relying on a constant-region primer. What produced the TCR beta libraries was three nested multiplex PCR rounds using slightly modified ARM-PCR. Investigators reported that the first two PCR rounds, at 10 cycles each, used TRBV1-TRBV30 forward primers with a C-beta reverse primer. TCRdb processed the multiplex PCR reads anew with MiXCR; each CDR3 protein has one entry. The sample shows about 200,000 distinct CDR3 sequences, less than 65% of them seen only once. RNA was extracted from whole blood without cell sorting, alongside germline DNA. The sample consisted of peripheral blood. The receptors come from a woman in her sixties with primary liver carcinoma and hepatitis B virus infection.

The sample holds many counts of this clonotype. The CDR3 reads CASSFGTGGNQPQHF. CDR3 in DNA: TGTGCCAGCAGTTTCGGGACAGGGGGAAATCAGCCCCAGCATTTT. V is TRBV12-3 or TRBV12-4 and J is TRBJ1-5; 11 nucleotides align to TRBD1. V lost 3 bases to trimming and J lost 4 bases; unmatched junction nucleotides: 2. This CDR3 is built from 15 residues.

A few counts support this clonotype. The chain is built from TRBV28 and TRBJ1-2, with TRBD1 matching 8 bases. The junction had 3 bases not matched to a gene; V was cut back by 2 bases and J by 4 bases. The CDR3 spans 14 residues. Germline assignment: CDR1 MDHEN and CDR2 SYDVKM. This CDR3 reads CASSLQQGGYGYTF. The CDR3 DNA follows: TGTGCCAGCAGTTTACAACAGGGGGGCTATGGCTACACCTTC.

Comment on this clonotype: The junction and the germline gene differ at one end; a read error may be behind it. The chain has TRBV5-1 and TRBJ2-6, with 9 bases matching TRBD1. Germline V gene lookup returns CDR1 SGHRS and CDR2 YFSETQ. This CDR3 contains 15 residues. CDR3 in amino acids: CASSRTGVGANILTF. The DNA of the CDR3 is TGCGCCAGCAGCCGGACAGGGGTCGGGGCCAACATCCTGACTTTC.

The chain's CDR3 is CARSYSHKLGSYTF. The CDR3 DNA is TGTGCTAGAAGCTACAGCCACAAACTCGGTAGCTACACCTTC. This sequence joins TRBV11-2 and TRBJ1-2; D is undetermined. This CDR3 is 14 amino acids long. Germline V gives CDR1 SGHAT, CDR2 FQNNGV.

Details on this clonotype: A single base separates this from a much larger clone, so it may be a read error. The rearrangement uses TRBV12-3 or TRBV12-4 and TRBJ1-2, with D possibly TRBD1 on 6 matching bases. The V end was cut by 9 bases, the J end by 6 bases, with 20 bases between. The CDR3 is 14 residues long. CDR3 loop: CASARSGGLNGYTF. CDR3 DNA sequence: TGTGCCAGTGCTCGTTCCGGGGGGCTCAATGGCTACACCTTC.

The chain combines TRBV14 with TRBJ2-3, with 8 bases lining up with TRBD1. The V and J ends lost 1 base and 3 bases, in that order; junction bases with no gene match: 18. Germline-derived CDR1 and CDR2 are SGHDN and FVKESK. CDR3 length: 20 amino acids. Here the CDR3 reads CASSQAARRTGYIRTDTQYF. Written as DNA, the CDR3 is TGTGCCAGCAGCCAAGCTGCCAGAAGGACAGGGTATATTCGGACAGATACGCAGTATTTT.

Remarks on this clonotype: Because the CDR3 is missing its conserved closing phenylalanine or tryptophan, this is likely a read error. The rearrangement uses TRBV11-2 and TRBJ2-7, with TRBD1 matching 7 bases. The germline gives CDR1 SGHAT, CDR2 FQNNGV. The CDR3 is 17 amino acids. The V and J ends lost 1 base and 0 bases, in that order; junction bases with no gene match: 9. CDR3 DNA: TGTGCCAGCAGCTTAGGAGGCGGACAGGCTCACTCCTACGAGCAGTACCTC. It yields the protein CASSLGGGQAHSYEQYL.

About this clonotype: The junction differs from germline at one of its ends, possibly a read error. The J gene is TRBJ2-1, the V gene TRBV7-8, with 8 bases lining up with TRBD2. Germline lookup yields CDR1 SGHVS and CDR2 FQNEAQ. This CDR3 region has 16 residues. For the CDR3, the DNA is TGTACCAGCAGCCCTCTAATTCGGACTAGCTGGAATGAGCAGTTCTTC. Translating gives CTSSPLIRTSWNEQFF.

Notes on this clonotype: The junction shows a germline mismatch at one end, possibly a read error. CDR3 in amino acids: CASSSLTSPGNFLDTQYF. CDR3 bases: TGTGCCAGCAGCTCCTTGACTAGCCCGGGCAACTTTTTAGATACACAGTATTTT. V and J are TRBV5-6 and TRBJ2-3; 7 nucleotides align to TRBD2. Germline assignment: CDR1 SGHDT and CDR2 YYEEEE. The CDR3 has 18 residues.

On this clonotype itself: This could be a read error, since a much larger clone is one nucleotide away. This sequence joins TRBV4-1 and TRBJ2-2; D is possibly TRBD2 (5 bases). Germline lookup yields CDR1 MGHRA and CDR2 YSYEKL. The CDR3 length is 19 residues. CDR3 in DNA: TGCGCCAGCAGTCGCCCGGGGATCGAAGGATCGACCGGCACCGGGGAGCTGTCTTTT. Translated, it gives CASSRPGIEGSTGTGELSF.

In regard to this clonotype: The germline gene is not matched at one end of the junction; a read error may be the cause. The chain couples TRBV5-5 to TRBJ2-7, with D perhaps given as TRBD1 or TRBD2 (6 bases each). Germline V CDR1 and CDR2: SGHKS, YYEKEE (reference sequence). This CDR3 is 15 amino acids long. The CDR3: CANSLVGGPKYEQYF. The CDR3 DNA reads as TGTGCCAACAGCTTGGTCGGGGGCCCAAAGTACGAGCAGTACTTC.

Many counts were recorded for this clonotype. The CDR3 sequence is CASSFTSYNEQFF. In nucleotides, the CDR3 is TGTGCCAGCAGCTTTACCTCCTACAATGAGCAGTTCTTC. The chain recombines TRBV5-4 with TRBJ2-1, with no clear D. CDR1 and CDR2 (germline): SGHNT, YYREEE (reference sequence). The V end lost 2 bases, the J end lost 0 bases, and 3 bases lay between the germline ends. This CDR3 is built from 13 residues. Full variable domain (outside the CDR3, taken from reference TRBV5-4 and TRBJ2-1): ETGVTQSPTHLIKTRGQQVTLRCSSQSGHNTVSWYQQALGQGPQFIFQYYREEENGRGNFPPRFSGLQFPNYSSELNVNALELDDSALYLCASSFTSYNEQFFGPGTRLTVL.

Points on this clonotype: Given the absence of the conserved phenylalanine or tryptophan at the CDR3 end, a read error is likely. The rearrangement links TRBV12-3 or TRBV12-4 to TRBJ2-2, with TRBD1 as a possible D gene (6 bases). The CDR3 length is 14 residues. The CDR3 DNA follows: TGTGCCAGTAGTTTTTACAGGGACACCGGGGAGCTGTTTTCT. Its protein product is CASSFYRDTGELFS.

Note on this clonotype: A read error may account for a junction end that differs from germline. DNA of the CDR3: TGCGCCGGCAGCTTAGGACAGGTGGGCAAAGAGACCCAGTACTTC. It translates to CAGSLGQVGKETQYF. The chain carries TRBV11-2 and TRBJ2-5; 7 bases fit TRBD1. The CDR3 extends over 15 amino acids. Germline V lookup: CDR1 SGHAT, CDR2 FQNNGV.

This clonotype was counted only a few times. J is TRBJ2-5 and V is TRBV11-2; no definite D call. The CDR3 consists of 15 residues. CDR1 is SGHAT and CDR2 is FQNNGV in the germline V gene. Trimming took 10 bases from V and 1 from J, leaving 19 bases between them. The CDR3 nucleotides read TGTGCCAACAGATTAATCCGGCAGATCCAAGAGACCCAGTACTTC. It translates to CANRLIRQIQETQYF.

This clonotype appeared a single time. The final CDR3 position lacks the conserved phenylalanine or tryptophan, pointing to a likely read error. The chain combines TRBV29-1 with TRBJ2-3; D is perhaps TRBD1 (7 bases). The V end lost 4 bases, the J end lost 4 bases, and 12 bases lay between the germline ends. This CDR3 region has 13 residues. Germline CDR1 is SQVTM and CDR2 is ANQGSEA. Here the CDR3 reads CSVGCRGADTQYY. In DNA, the CDR3 is TGCAGCGTTGGGTGCAGGGGGGCAGATACGCAGTATTAT.

In its sample, this clonotype was seen many times. This chain links TRBV6-5 with TRBJ2-1; 7 nucleotides line up with TRBD2. CDR1 is MNHEY, CDR2 SVGAGI, per germline. The CDR3 has 14 amino acids. V lost 8 bases, J lost 0 bases, and 4 bases stayed unmatched. CDR3 protein: CASFGRGSYNEQFF. The CDR3 DNA follows: TGTGCCAGCTTTGGGAGGGGCTCCTACAATGAGCAGTTCTTC.

The genes are TRBV21-1 and TRBJ1-1. TRBV21-1 is described as a pseudogene. This CDR3 is 14 amino acids long. Written as DNA, the CDR3 is TGTGCCAGCAGCAAAAGTGTAGTGGACACTGAAGCTTTCTTT. Its translation: CASSKSVVDTEAFF.

This clonotype was seen ten or more times. This chain joins TRBV29-1 and TRBJ2-3; TRBD1 agrees at 7 bases. The germline V gene has CDR1 SQVTM and CDR2 ANQGSEA. The CDR3 covers 15 residues. V trimming: 4 bases; J trimming: 2 bases; junction bases outside the gene matches: 9. The CDR3 spells CSVVAGTAPTDTQYF. DNA of the CDR3: TGCAGCGTTGTTGCCGGGACAGCCCCCACAGATACGCAGTATTTT.

A remark on this clonotype: Germline is not matched at one junction end, which may reflect a read error. This chain links TRBV6-1 with TRBJ2-1, with D perhaps matching TRBD2 (6 bases). CDR1 is MNHNS, CDR2 SASEGT, per germline. The CDR3 sequence is 14 residues long. CDR3 nucleotides: TGTGCCAGCAGTGGGGGAGGCTCCTACAATGAGCAGCTCTTC. Protein product: CASSGGGSYNEQLF.

The chain uses TRBV11-2 and TRBJ1-1; TRBD1 might be the D (5 bases). The V gene lost 5 bases and the J gene lost 10 bases, with 38 bases spanning the gap. Germline values: CDR1 SGHAT, CDR2 FQNNGV. This CDR3 has 20 residues. DNA for the CDR3: TGTGCCAGCAGCCCACATCAGCACGGTCGCCTTCGCTTTTGGGGCTATGGAGCTTTCTTT. The encoded protein is CASSPHQHGRLRFWGYGAFF. The variable domain in full, with the rest retrieved from reference TRBV11-2 and TRBJ1-1, is EAGVAQSPRYKIIEKRQSVAFWCNPISGHATLYWYQQILGQGPKLLIQFQNNGVVDDSQLPKDRFSAERLKGVDSTLKIQPAKLEDSAVYLCASSPHQHGRLRFWGYGAFFGQGTRLTVV.

Worth noting for this clonotype: This sequence may be a read error, since a much larger clone differs from it by one base. The rearrangement uses TRBV7-9 and TRBJ2-3, with D unresolved. V lost 5 bases and J lost 6, with 6 bases in between. CDR3 length: 11 amino acids. Germline values: CDR1 SEHNR, CDR2 FQNEAQ (reference sequence). In nucleotides, the CDR3 is TGTGCCAGCAGCATCATGGATACGCAGTATTTT. This codes for CASSIMDTQYF. The whole variable domain, remainder taken from reference TRBV7-9 and TRBJ2-3, is DTGVSQNPRHKITKRGQNVTFRCDPISEHNRLYWYRQTLGQGPEFLTYFQNEAQLEKSRLLSDRFSAERPKGSFSTLEIQRTEQGDSAMYLCASSIMDTQYFGPGTRLTVL.

Ten or more counts support this clonotype. This rearrangement joins TRBV30 to TRBJ2-3; 8 positions match TRBD2. The CDR3 has 14 residues. V gave up 2 bases and J gave up 4 bases; unmatched junction bases: 5. CDR1 and CDR2 from the germline V gene are GTSNPN and SVGIG (reference sequence). CDR3 DNA: TGTGCCTGGAGTCTCGGACTAGCATCAGATACGCAGTATTTT. It translates to CAWSLGLASDTQYF.